A single sample gave rise to the 3 T cell receptor beta chains below, sequenced in a study of T cells in Graves' hyperthyroidism and ophthalmopathy (dated 2019 in TCRdb). Library method: multiplex PCR. The instrument given in TCRdb is Illumina HiSeq 2000. TCR beta CDR3 regions were amplified from RNA transcripts. For the first round of RT-PCR on the TCR CDR3, the HTBI primer set was used together with the Qiagen OneStep RT-PCR kit. Through fastp at Q25 and MiXCR, TCRdb rebuilt clones from the public reads, retaining in-frame beta chains. CDR3 protein sequences are deduplicated, and each keeps its most common genes and DNA. Across this sample there are nearly 750,000 distinct CDR3 sequences, with about a third seen only once. The ten largest clones add up to around 31% of the sample. Sequencing used blood. Every receptor here comes from a woman in her 40s with Graves' hyperthyroidism.

Note on this clonotype: A junction boundary mismatches the germline segment, possibly from a read error. V gene TRBV6-6 combines with J gene TRBJ2-7, with D unclear. This CDR3 region has 11 residues. In germline, CDR1 is MNHNY, CDR2 SVGAGI (reference sequence). The CDR3 DNA follows: TGTGCCAGCAGTTACAATCACGAGCAGTGCTTC. It specifies CASSYNHEQCF.

This clonotype was recorded a few times. The gene calls are TRBV2 and TRBJ1-5, with no clear D. Germline values: CDR1 SNHLY, CDR2 FYNNEI. Trimming took 4 bases from V and 7 from J, leaving 11 bases between them. The CDR3 contains 13 residues. Here the CDR3 reads CASSGGNDQPQHF. CDR3 bases: TGTGCCAGCAGTGGGGGAAATGACCAGCCCCAGCATTTT.

In this sample, this clonotype turned up many times. The V call is TRBV15, the J call TRBJ1-2; possible D gene TRBD1, 6 bases. CDR3 length: 14 residues. Trimming stripped 5 bases from V and 6 bases from J, with 16 bases between. Germline V gene lookup returns CDR1 LNHNV and CDR2 YYDKDF (reference sequence). The CDR3 DNA reads TGTGCCACCAGCGGAACAGGGAGCGACGATGGCTACACCTTC. This sequence encodes CATSGTGSDDGYTF. Complete variable domain (other parts from reference TRBV15 and TRBJ1-2): DAMVIQNPRYQVTQFGKPVTLSCSQTLNHNVMYWYQQKSSQAPKLLFHYYDKDFNNEADTPDNFQSRRPNTSFCFLDIRSPGLGDTAMYLCATSGTGSDDGYTFGSGTRLTVV.